This T cell receptor (beta chain) was captured in a study of diagnostic markers for celiac disease (dated by TCRdb to the early 2020s). Sequencing used an Illumina MiSeq. TCRdb reanalyzed the reads, keeping one entry per CDR3 protein sequence and omitting DNA. The sample's table covers around 1,900 distinct CDR3 sequences. Clones ranked in the top ten supply approximately 17% of the sample. This clonotype is large (0.1 to 1%) by its frequency; no count is available. No cognate antigen has been identified for it. Reading from cysteine to phenylalanine, the CDR3 counts 14 amino acids. No DNA was logged. CDR1 and CDR2 were assigned from the germline V gene as SGHRS and YFSETQ.

Sequencing was done on a sample of either unsorted cells or a sorted T cell fraction (not recorded which). The sequence was obtained from a human donor. This table probably holds off-target reads from a library built for another chain. The V and J segments used are TRBV5-1 and TRBJ2-1; with no DNA, the TCRdb D assignment of TRBD1 cannot be verified. The CDR3 loop reads CASSATGTHNEQFF. With the portions outside the CDR3 filled from the reference TRBV5-1 and TRBJ2-1 genes, the complete variable region becomes KAGVTQTPRYLIKTRGQQVTLSCSPISGHRSVSWYQQTPGQGLQFLFEYFSETQRNKGNFPGRFSGRQFSNSRSEMNVSTLELGDSALYLCASSATGTHNEQFFGPGTRLTVL.